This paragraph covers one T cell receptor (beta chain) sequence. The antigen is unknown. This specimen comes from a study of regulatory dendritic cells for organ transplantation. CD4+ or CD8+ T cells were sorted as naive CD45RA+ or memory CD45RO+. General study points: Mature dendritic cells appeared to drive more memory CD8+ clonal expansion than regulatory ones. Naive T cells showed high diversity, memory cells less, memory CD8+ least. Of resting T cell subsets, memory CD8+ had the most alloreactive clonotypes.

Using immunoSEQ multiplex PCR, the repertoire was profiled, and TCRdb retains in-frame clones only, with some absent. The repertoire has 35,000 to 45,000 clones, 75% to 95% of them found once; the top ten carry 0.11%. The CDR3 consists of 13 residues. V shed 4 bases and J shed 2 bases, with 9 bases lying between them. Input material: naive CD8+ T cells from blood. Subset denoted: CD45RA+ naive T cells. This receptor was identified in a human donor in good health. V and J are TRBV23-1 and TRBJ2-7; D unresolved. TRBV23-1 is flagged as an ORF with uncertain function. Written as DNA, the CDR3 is TGCGCCAGCAGTCTTAACAATACCTACGAGCAGTACTTC. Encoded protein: CASSLNNTYEQYF.